Each of the 28 T cell receptor beta chains below was sequenced from the same sample in a study of cytomegalovirus exposure and HLA in healthy donors. The study ran its PCR with 60 Vbeta and 13 Jbeta primers. Libraries were prepared by immunoSEQ multiplex PCR; TCRdb keeps only in-frame clonotypes and omits some of them. Of about 92,000 clones listed, about four fifths are singletons. Sequencing was performed on PBMCs. The receptors stem from a woman in her late teens or twenties in good health and CMV-seropositive.

In its sample, this clone was seen once. The J gene is TRBJ2-7, the V gene TRBV7-9; 10 bases map to TRBD1. The CDR3 runs 14 residues. Trimming removed 1 base from V and 3 bases from J; junction bases left unmatched: 0. Germline CDR1 SEHNR, CDR2 FQNEAQ (reference sequence). CDR3 DNA sequence: TGTGCCAGCAGCTTAGGGGACAGGGGCTACGAGCAGTACTTC. Translation gives CASSLGDRGYEQYF.

Here the CDR3 reads CASSELGLGGNNEQFF. The CDR3 nucleotides are TGTGCCAGCAGTGAATTGGGTCTAGGCGGAAACAATGAGCAGTTCTTC. The rearrangement links TRBV2 to TRBJ2-1; the D is unclear. CDR3 length equals 16 residues. The germline CDR1 and CDR2 sequences are SNHLY and FYNNEI. The V end was cut by 2 bases, the J end by 5 bases, with 16 bases between.

V usage is TRBV25-1 and J usage is TRBJ2-1, with D tentatively TRBD1 (5 bases). The CDR3 totals 14 residues. The germline V gene has CDR1 MGHDK and CDR2 SYGVNS. The V and J ends lost 3 bases and 12 bases respectively, with 18 bases between them. CDR3 sequence: CASSEGRTGSVQFF. The DNA of the CDR3 is TGTGCCAGCAGTGAGGGGCGTACAGGATCGGTGCAGTTCTTC.

The V and J genes are TRBV6-5 and TRBJ2-2, with TRBD1 as a possible D gene (6 bases). Deletions cut 5 bases from V and 6 bases from J, with 13 bases between. This CDR3 is built from 14 residues. The germline CDR1 and CDR2 sequences are MNHEY and SVGAGI. In DNA, the CDR3 is TGTGCCAGCAGTACTAACAGGGTCCCCGGGGAGCTGTTTTTT. It yields the protein CASSTNRVPGELFF.

The table lists this clone with a few counts. V gene TRBV4-1 combines with J gene TRBJ2-6; the D gene is possibly TRBD1 (6 bases). Between the trimmed V and J ends, which lost 2 bases and 2 bases, there was a span of 10 bases. This CDR3 has 16 residues. The germline CDR1 and CDR2 sequences are MGHRA and YSYEKL. The CDR3 nucleotides read TGCGCCAGCAGCCAATCTACAGGGACTGGGGCCAACGTCCTGACTTTC. This encodes CASSQSTGTGANVLTF.

J is TRBJ1-5 and V is TRBV30; D ambiguous. The CDR3 sequence is 13 residues long. Germline CDR1 GTSNPN, CDR2 SVGIG (reference sequence). V was pared by 2 bases and J by 6 bases, with 11 bases between. The DNA for the CDR3 is TGTGCCTGGAGTAGAGACACCGGTCAGCCCCAGCATTTT. This codes for CAWSRDTGQPQHF.

The rearrangement uses TRBV29-1 and TRBJ1-2; 7 nucleotides agree with TRBD1. Looked up from germline, CDR1 is SQVTM and CDR2 is ANQGSEA. V trimming: 6 bases; J trimming: 4 bases; junction bases outside the gene matches: 11. This CDR3 region has 14 residues. CDR3 nucleotides: TGCAGCGTACCCGGACAGGCCGGGCCCTATGGCTACACCTTC. Its protein product is CSVPGQAGPYGYTF.

The V and J genes are TRBV27 and TRBJ2-2; 7 nucleotides match TRBD1. There are 15 residues in the CDR3. Per the germline V gene, CDR1 is MNHEY and CDR2 is SMNVEV (reference sequence). Germline trimming cut 6 bases from V and 2 bases from J; bases unmatched to any gene: 6. The CDR3 is CASRPGQVNTGELFF. The CDR3 DNA reads as TGTGCCAGCAGACCCGGACAGGTAAACACCGGGGAGCTGTTTTTT.

The sample holds one count of this clone. The chain recombines TRBV28 with TRBJ2-5; TRBD1 agrees at 7 bases. V dropped 6 bases and J dropped 3; count of bases not matched to a gene: 10. From germline, CDR1 is MDHEN and CDR2 SYDVKM. The CDR3 loop spans 15 amino acids. The CDR3 DNA sequence: TGTGCCAGCAGCCATACTTCCGGGACAGAAGAGACCCAGTACTTC. Protein product: CASSHTSGTEETQYF.

This rearrangement joins TRBV7-9 to TRBJ2-1; 7 positions agree with TRBD2. CDR1 is SEHNR, CDR2 FQNEAQ, per germline (reference sequence). The CDR3 spans 14 residues. J gave up 5 bases and V 4 bases, and 5 bases lay outside the gene matches. In DNA form, the CDR3 reads TGTGCCAGCAGCTCCCGGGACTATAACAATGAGCAGTTCTTC. This translates into CASSSRDYNNEQFF.

The chain combines TRBV4-1 with TRBJ1-2; no reliable D call. Germline CDR1 MGHRA, CDR2 YSYEKL. This CDR3 contains 17 residues. The V gene lost 1 base and the J gene lost 5 bases, with 20 bases spanning the gap. CDR3 region: CASSQGGLAGAEYGYTF. Written as DNA, the CDR3 is TGCGCCAGCAGCCAAGGCGGGTTAGCGGGTGCGGAGTATGGCTACACCTTC.

CDR3 sequence reads: CASAFLSRETQYF. The CDR3 DNA is TGTGCCAGCGCTTTCCTTTCGAGGGAGACCCAGTACTTC. This sequence joins TRBV6-5 and TRBJ2-5; D gene uncertain. The CDR3 loop spans 13 amino acids. Per the germline V gene, CDR1 is MNHEY and CDR2 is SVGAGI. Trimming pared 8 bases from V and 5 bases from J, leaving 15 bases between.

The gene calls are TRBV30 and TRBJ2-5; 7 bases align to TRBD1. Looked up from germline, CDR1 is GTSNPN and CDR2 is SVGIG (reference sequence). This CDR3 region has 15 residues. Unmatched junction bases numbered 7, after V lost 2 bases and J lost 1 base. The CDR3 sequence is CAWSHGTAVQETQYF. CDR3 in DNA: TGTGCCTGGAGTCACGGGACAGCGGTCCAAGAGACCCAGTACTTC.

This chain connects TRBV28 to TRBJ2-1; D is unresolved. V was pared by 3 bases and J by 8 bases, with 2 bases between. The length of the CDR3 is 10 residues. From germline, CDR1 is MDHEN and CDR2 SYDVKM. Written as DNA, the CDR3 is TGTGCCAGCAGTTTCGATGAGCAGTTCTTC. It encodes CASSFDEQFF.

The CDR3 spells CASSDGQGHTEAFF. The CDR3 nucleotides read TGTGCCAGCAGCGACGGACAGGGTCACACTGAAGCTTTCTTT. The J gene is TRBJ1-1, the V gene TRBV7-9, with 8 nucleotides matching TRBD1. This CDR3 region has 14 residues. CDR1 and CDR2 (germline): SEHNR, FQNEAQ (reference sequence). With 5 bases clipped from V and 3 bases from J, the junction kept 5 bases outside the gene matches.

The chain combines TRBV7-9 with TRBJ1-2; 9 bases fit TRBD1. J was trimmed by 5 bases and V by 6 bases; bases with no gene match: 10. The CDR3 is 15 amino acids. From germline, CDR1 is SEHNR and CDR2 FQNEAQ (reference sequence). The CDR3 is CASSGRGQGGYGYTF. Here the CDR3 DNA reads TGTGCCAGCAGTGGAAGGGGACAGGGAGGGTATGGCTACACCTTC.

This chain joins TRBV6-5 and TRBJ2-3; the D is unclear. This CDR3 has 12 residues. The germline V gene encodes CDR1 MNHEY and CDR2 SVGAGI. V dropped 6 bases and J dropped 2 bases, with 6 bases sitting between them. CDR3 coding DNA: TGTGCCAGCAGCCAGTTCACAGATACGCAGTATTTT. As protein: CASSQFTDTQYF.

The chain uses TRBV5-1 and TRBJ2-2; D call uncertain. The V and J ends lost 3 bases and 2 bases respectively, with 23 bases between them. The germline V gene has CDR1 SGHRS and CDR2 YFSETQ. The CDR3 sequence is 19 residues long. CDR3 region: CASSSLVILPRINTGELFF. The DNA for the CDR3 is TGCGCCAGCAGCTCATTGGTAATACTTCCGCGGATAAACACCGGGGAGCTGTTTTTT.

Here the CDR3 reads CASSEDRGEQYF. Written as DNA, the CDR3 is TGTGCCAGCAGCGAGGACAGGGGCGAGCAGTACTTC. The chain employs TRBV7-9 and TRBJ2-7, with 9 bases fitting TRBD1. Germline-derived CDR1 and CDR2 are SEHNR and FQNEAQ (reference sequence). CDR3 length: 12 residues. V lost 5 bases, J lost 6 bases, and 2 bases stayed unmatched.

This chain links TRBV11-2 with TRBJ1-1; a possible D gene is TRBD1 (5 bases). Trimming pared 3 bases from V and 1 base from J, leaving 12 bases between. CDR1 is SGHAT, CDR2 FQNNGV, per germline. The CDR3 has 15 amino acids. CDR3 protein: CASSFQAGGNTEAFF. Written as DNA, the CDR3 is TGTGCCAGCAGCTTCCAAGCGGGGGGGAACACTGAAGCTTTCTTT.

This chain uses TRBV7-3 with TRBJ2-1; D not certain. The germline V gene has CDR1 SGHTA and CDR2 FQGTGA. There are 13 residues in the CDR3. The germline V and J ends were trimmed by 1 base and 3 bases, with 4 bases remaining between them. The CDR3 DNA sequence: TGTGCCAGCAGCTTAAACGGCTACAATGAGCAGTTCTTC. It encodes CASSLNGYNEQFF.

This chain uses TRBV14 with TRBJ1-1, with D perhaps matching TRBD1 (5 bases). The CDR3 runs 13 residues. V was trimmed by 3 bases and J by 2 bases, leaving 7 bases between them. CDR1 is SGHDN and CDR2 is FVKESK in the germline V gene. The CDR3 loop reads CASSQGPNTEAFF. CDR3 coding DNA: TGTGCCAGCAGCCAGGGGCCAAACACTGAAGCTTTCTTT.

The J gene is TRBJ1-1, the V gene TRBV5-6; TRBD1 agrees at 10 bases. CDR3 length: 16 residues. V lost 4 bases to trimming and J lost 0 bases; unmatched junction nucleotides: 6. CDR1 is SGHDT, CDR2 YYEEEE, per germline. CDR3 bases: TGTGCCAGCAGCAAAGGACAGGGGGTGGTGAACACTGAAGCTTTCTTT. It yields the protein CASSKGQGVVNTEAFF. Full variable domain (rest looked up from reference TRBV5-6 and TRBJ1-1): DAGVTQSPTHLIKTRGQQVTLRCSPKSGHDTVSWYQQALGQGPQFIFQYYEEEERQRGNFPDRFSGHQFPNYSSELNVNALLLGDSALYLCASSKGQGVVNTEAFFGQGTRLTVV.

This clone was recorded a few times. The rearrangement uses TRBV6-1 and TRBJ2-7; TRBD2 matches 7 bases. This CDR3 contains 19 residues. CDR1 MNHNS and CDR2 SASEGT come from the germline V gene. Germline trimming cut 1 base from V and 0 bases from J; bases unmatched to any gene: 15. The CDR3 spells CASSEVDLGGGVSSYEQYF. As DNA, the CDR3 is TGTGCCAGCAGTGAAGTGGATCTTGGCGGGGGAGTAAGCTCCTACGAGCAGTACTTC.

The chain employs TRBV18 and TRBJ2-7, with 10 bases lining up with TRBD1. The CDR3 is 13 amino acids. V gave up 6 bases and J gave up 7 bases; unmatched junction bases: 6. The germline V gene encodes CDR1 KGHSH and CDR2 LQKENI. As DNA, the CDR3 is TGTGCCAGCTCTCTGACAGGGGGCGGGGAGCAGTACTTC. Translation gives CASSLTGGGEQYF.

V usage is TRBV28 and J usage is TRBJ1-1; TRBD1 aligns across 7 bases. The CDR3 contains 15 residues. The J segment lost 2 bases and the V segment lost 4 bases, leaving 7 bases of the junction unmatched. Germline CDR1 reads MDHEN; CDR2 reads SYDVKM. CDR3 sequence (DNA): TGTGCCAGCAGTTCTCCGGGACAGCATAACACTGAAGCTTTCTTT. This codes for CASSSPGQHNTEAFF.

This chain connects TRBV29-1 to TRBJ2-5; 10 bases agree with TRBD1. The CDR3 has 15 amino acids. Germline V gene lookup returns CDR1 SQVTM and CDR2 ANQGSEA. J was trimmed by 5 bases and V by 0 bases; bases with no gene match: 6. This chain's CDR3 is CSVEEGTGVGETQYF. Written as DNA, the CDR3 is TGCAGCGTTGAAGAAGGGACAGGGGTCGGGGAGACCCAGTACTTC.

The chain couples TRBV2 to TRBJ1-2, with D perhaps TRBD1 (5 bases). CDR3 length equals 14 residues. CDR1 and CDR2 (germline): SNHLY, FYNNEI. V lost 3 bases and J 2 bases, leaving 10 bases between the germline ends. The CDR3 bases are TGTGCCAGCAGTGATCAGGGATTAAACTATGGCTACACCTTC. Amino acids: CASSDQGLNYGYTF.